This is a list of T cell receptor beta chains from one sample in a study of blood T cell repertoires in COVID-19. TCRdb's copy holds only in-frame clones and misses some; the assay was immunoSEQ multiplex PCR. The sample holds 200,000 to 300,000 clones, about 87% seen once. Sequenced material: peripheral blood. The origin of the receptors is a woman in her 30s with COVID-19, enrolled during active disease. CDR3s include the opening cysteine and the closing phenylalanine or tryptophan. Fields, in order: D gene, V gene, J gene, clone size, CDR3 DNA, CDR3 protein. The D gene is left open where the match is weak. Size is omitted from some rows. Given values are once, few, many or a class for expanded clones.

TRBD2,TRBV5-4,TRBJ2-7,.,TGTGCCAGCAGCTTGGAACTAGCGGCCTACGAGCAGTACTTC,CASSLELAAYEQYF
TRBD2,TRBV14,TRBJ2-1,.,TGTGCCAGCAGATCACTAGCGGGGGGTTACAATGAGCAGTTCTTC,CASRSLAGGYNEQFF
TRBD2,TRBV7-9,TRBJ2-1,few,TGTGCCAGCAGCCCCGGACTAGCGGGAAGTGAGCAGTTCTTC,CASSPGLAGSEQFF
.,TRBV5-6,TRBJ1-3,.,TGTGCCAGCAGCTCCGCCGACAGGTCTGGAAACACCATATATTTT,CASSSADRSGNTIYF
TRBD2,TRBV4-1,TRBJ2-3,.,TGCGCCAGCAGCCAAGAGGTTGCGGGAGGACGCACAGATACGCAGTATTTT,CASSQEVAGGRTDTQYF
TRBD2,TRBV3-1/TRBV3-2,TRBJ2-1,once,TGTGCCAGCAGCCAAGGGACTAGCGGCCTTAATGAGCAGTTCTTC,CASSQGTSGLNEQFF
.,TRBV28,TRBJ1-6,once,TGTGCCAGCACCACACCCAATTCACCCCTCCACTTT,CASTTPNSPLHF
.,TRBV7-9,TRBJ2-1,.,TGTGCCAGCAGCTTCAGCAGGGTGGAGCAGTTCTTC,CASSFSRVEQFF
.,TRBV5-1,TRBJ1-4,.,TGCGCCAGCAGCTTGGCCGGACAGAGTGATGAAAAACTGTTTTTT,CASSLAGQSDEKLFF
TRBD2,TRBV5-4,TRBJ2-5,few,TGTGCCAGCAGCTCGGGACTAGCGGGGGGGCACGCAGAGACCCAGTACTTC,CASSSGLAGGHAETQYF